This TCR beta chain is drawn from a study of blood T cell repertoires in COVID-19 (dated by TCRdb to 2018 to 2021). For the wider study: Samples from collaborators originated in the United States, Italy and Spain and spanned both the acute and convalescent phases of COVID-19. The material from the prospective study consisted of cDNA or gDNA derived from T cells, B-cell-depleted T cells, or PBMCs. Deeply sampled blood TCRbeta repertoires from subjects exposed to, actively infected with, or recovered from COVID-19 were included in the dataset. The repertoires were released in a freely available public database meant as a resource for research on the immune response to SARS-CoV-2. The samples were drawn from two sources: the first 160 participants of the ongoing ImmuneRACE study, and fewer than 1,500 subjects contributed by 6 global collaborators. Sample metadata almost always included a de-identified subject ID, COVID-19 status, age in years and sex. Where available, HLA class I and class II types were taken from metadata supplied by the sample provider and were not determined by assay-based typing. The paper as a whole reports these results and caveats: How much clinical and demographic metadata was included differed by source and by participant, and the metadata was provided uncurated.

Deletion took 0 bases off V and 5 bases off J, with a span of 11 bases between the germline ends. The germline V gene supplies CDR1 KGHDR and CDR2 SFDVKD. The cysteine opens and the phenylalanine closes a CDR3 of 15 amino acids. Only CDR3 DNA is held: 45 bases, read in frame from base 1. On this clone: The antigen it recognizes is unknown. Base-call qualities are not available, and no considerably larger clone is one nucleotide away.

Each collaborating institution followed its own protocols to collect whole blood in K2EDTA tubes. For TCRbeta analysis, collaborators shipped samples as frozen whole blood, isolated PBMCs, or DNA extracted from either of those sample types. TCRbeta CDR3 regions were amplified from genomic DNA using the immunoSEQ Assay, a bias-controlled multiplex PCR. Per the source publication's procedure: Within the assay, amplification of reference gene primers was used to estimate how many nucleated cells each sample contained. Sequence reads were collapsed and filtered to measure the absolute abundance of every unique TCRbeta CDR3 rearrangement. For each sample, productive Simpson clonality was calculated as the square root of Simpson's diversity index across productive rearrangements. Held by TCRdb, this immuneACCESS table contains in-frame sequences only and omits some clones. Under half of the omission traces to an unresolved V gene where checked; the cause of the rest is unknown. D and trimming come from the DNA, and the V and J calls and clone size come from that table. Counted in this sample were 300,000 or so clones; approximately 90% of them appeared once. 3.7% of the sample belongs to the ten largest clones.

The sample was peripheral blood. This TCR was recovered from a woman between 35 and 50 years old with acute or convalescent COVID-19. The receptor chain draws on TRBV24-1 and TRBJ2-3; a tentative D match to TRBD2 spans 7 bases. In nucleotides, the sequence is TGTGCCACCAGTGATTTGGTGGGGGGGCAAGATACGCAGTATTTT. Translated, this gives CATSDLVGGQDTQYF.